Below, 19 T cell receptor beta chains from the same sample are listed, as sequenced in a study of cytomegalovirus exposure and HLA in healthy donors. The PCR made use of 60 Vbeta and 13 Jbeta primers. The table came from immunoSEQ multiplex PCR; TCRdb's copy has only in-frame clones and leaves some out. The table shows around 190,000 clones, with approximately 86% occurring only once. The specimen sequenced was PBMCs. The receptors derive from a woman in her 30s in good health and CMV-seronegative.

The chain couples TRBV5-1 to TRBJ1-3; no clear D gene. V was shortened by 3 bases and J by 2 bases, with 12 bases between the two germline ends. The length of the CDR3 is 15 residues. Germline CDR1 is SGHRS and CDR2 is YFSETQ. CDR3 in DNA: TGCGCCAGCAGCTCCCCCGGCGGGACTGGAAACACCATATATTTT. Translation: CASSSPGGTGNTIYF.

This clone showed up just once. The chain combines TRBV7-9 with TRBJ2-5; 11 nucleotides align to TRBD2. The CDR3 is 15 residues long. Germline V gives CDR1 SEHNR, CDR2 FQNEAQ (reference sequence). The junction had 1 base not matched to a gene; V was cut back by 3 bases and J by 1 base. CDR3 sequence: CASSLLAGGQETQYF. DNA of the CDR3: TGTGCCAGCAGCTTGCTAGCGGGAGGCCAAGAGACCCAGTACTTC.

This rearrangement joins TRBV2 to TRBJ2-4, with TRBD1 as a possible D gene (6 bases). From germline, CDR1 is SNHLY and CDR2 FYNNEI. The CDR3 totals 15 residues. V shed 11 bases and J shed 1 base, with 18 bases lying between them. The CDR3: CAASTGSAAKNIQYF. The CDR3 DNA reads TGTGCCGCCTCCACAGGGTCCGCCGCCAAAAACATTCAGTACTTC.

This chain connects TRBV28 to TRBJ1-1, with D perhaps matching TRBD1 (6 bases). V was shortened by 5 bases and J by 6 bases, with 16 bases between the two germline ends. The CDR3 has 14 amino acids. Germline loops: CDR1 MDHEN, CDR2 SYDVKM. The CDR3 sequence is CASSPGHSPAEAFF. The CDR3 DNA follows: TGTGCCAGCAGTCCGGGACACTCTCCGGCTGAAGCTTTCTTT.

The rearrangement links TRBV6-1 to TRBJ2-5; 8 bases align to TRBD2. The germline CDR1 and CDR2 sequences are MNHNS and SASEGT. V lost 7 bases, J lost 5 bases, and 9 bases stayed unmatched. The CDR3 contains 14 residues. In nucleotides, the CDR3 is TGTGCCAGCATAAAAGCGGGAGATTCGGAGACCCAGTACTTC. Its protein is CASIKAGDSETQYF.

This chain uses TRBV7-9 with TRBJ1-1, with a possible D match to TRBD1 (5 bases). V was shortened by 2 bases and J by 3 bases, with 10 bases between the two germline ends. Germline loops: CDR1 SEHNR, CDR2 FQNEAQ (reference sequence). The length of the CDR3 is 14 residues. Written as DNA, the CDR3 is TGTGCCAGCAGCTTACAGGGTATGGACACTGAAGCTTTCTTT. Translation: CASSLQGMDTEAFF.

This CDR3 reads CASSGRFTDTQYF. Written as DNA, the CDR3 is TGTGCCAGCAGCGGGAGGTTCACAGATACGCAGTATTTT. The gene calls are TRBV6-5 and TRBJ2-3; 7 bases are shared with TRBD2. Per the germline V gene, CDR1 is MNHEY and CDR2 is SVGAGI. The CDR3 covers 13 residues. Trimming cost V 6 bases and J 2 bases; bases outside gene matches: 2.

The chain joins TRBV2 to TRBJ1-2; 7 bases fit TRBD1. This CDR3 spans 15 amino acids. V was clipped by 5 bases and J by 3 bases; unmatched bases: 9. CDR1 and CDR2 (germline): SNHLY, FYNNEI. CDR3 coding DNA: TGTGCCAGCAGTCGACAGGGATCCTTGGACTATGGCTACACCTTC. This encodes CASSRQGSLDYGYTF.

The chain recombines TRBV2 with TRBJ2-1; TRBD2 aligns across 14 bases. Germline CDR1 is SNHLY and CDR2 is FYNNEI. The CDR3 extends over 14 amino acids. Trimming removed 7 bases from V and 9 bases from J; junction bases left unmatched: 5. CDR3 loop: CASTGTSGRLEQFF. Here the CDR3 DNA reads TGTGCCAGCACAGGGACTAGCGGGAGACTTGAGCAGTTCTTC.

In this sample, this clone turned up once. The rearrangement uses TRBV5-8 and TRBJ2-3, with 9 nucleotides matching TRBD2. This CDR3 spans 15 amino acids. Per germline, CDR1 SGHTS and CDR2 YDEGEE. Losses at the gene ends were 4 bases for V and 3 bases for J; bases not matched to a gene: 6. CDR3 bases: TGTGCCAGCAGCCTCTCAGCGGGGGGTACAGATACGCAGTATTTT. Amino acids: CASSLSAGGTDTQYF.

The chain recombines TRBV15 with TRBJ2-1; TRBD1 agrees at 7 bases. This CDR3 contains 15 residues. V shed 0 bases, J shed 2 bases, and the junction held 1 base outside the gene matches. Germline V CDR1 and CDR2: LNHNV, YYDKDF (reference sequence). DNA for the CDR3: TGTGCCACCAGCAGAGATAGGGGGCCCTACAATGAGCAGTTCTTC. Amino acid sequence: CATSRDRGPYNEQFF.

This clone has more than one count but fewer than ten. This chain joins TRBV28 and TRBJ2-1; no reliable D call. CDR3 length: 15 amino acids. Deletions cut 1 base from V and 3 bases from J, with 10 bases between. In germline, CDR1 is MDHEN, CDR2 SYDVKM. The CDR3 sequence is CASSLFDIFYNEQFF. The CDR3 coding sequence is TGTGCCAGCAGTTTATTTGACATTTTCTACAATGAGCAGTTCTTC.

The genes are TRBV28 and TRBJ2-1; D is ambiguous. Germline lookup yields CDR1 MDHEN and CDR2 SYDVKM. This CDR3 contains 13 residues. The CDR3 nucleotides are TGTGCTTCTCGACCCGGCGGCTTGAATGAGCAGTTCTTC. Protein sequence: CASRPGGLNEQFF.

CDR3 nucleotides: TGTGCCAGCAGCTTATGGGGTCAGGGTGGTAATTCACCCCTCCACTTT. The encoded protein is CASSLWGQGGNSPLHF. The chain is built from TRBV13 and TRBJ1-6; a weak D match, TRBD1 (5 bases). Germline V CDR1 and CDR2: PRHDT, FYEKMQ (reference sequence). The CDR3 covers 16 residues. Trimming cost V 2 bases and J 6 bases, with 14 bases left between them.

The rearrangement joins TRBV15 to TRBJ2-4; D is perhaps TRBD2 (6 bases). Between the trimmed V and J ends, which lost 8 bases and 8 bases, there was a span of 16 bases. CDR1 and CDR2 (germline): LNHNV, YYDKDF (reference sequence). The CDR3 contains 13 residues. The CDR3 coding sequence is TGTGCCACCGCGTCCCCCTCTAGCGACATTCAGTACTTC. Amino acids: CATASPSSDIQYF.

This chain connects TRBV5-4 to TRBJ2-5; D uncertain. Germline lookup yields CDR1 SGHNT and CDR2 YYREEE (reference sequence). V was cut by 4 bases and J by 2 bases, with 18 bases left in between. This CDR3 spans 16 amino acids. The CDR3 DNA reads TGTGCCAGCAGCCCAGAGGTTGGCCTAATGCAAGAGACCCAGTACTTC. Its protein product is CASSPEVGLMQETQYF.

The chain combines TRBV7-2 with TRBJ1-3; D gene ambiguous. Trimming shortened V by 2 bases and J by 4 bases, and 18 bases separated the two germline ends. The CDR3 has 17 residues. Germline V CDR1 and CDR2: SGHTA, FQGNSA. Here the CDR3 reads CASSLLPSGLVGNTIYF. In DNA, the CDR3 is TGTGCCAGCAGCTTACTCCCCAGCGGCCTGGTAGGAAACACCATATATTTT.

V and J are TRBV11-2 and TRBJ1-4; 7 bases agree with TRBD1. This CDR3 is built from 16 residues. V shed 5 bases, J shed 3 bases, and the junction held 9 bases outside the gene matches. Germline lookup yields CDR1 SGHAT and CDR2 FQNNGV. The CDR3 nucleotides are TGTGCCAGCAGCATCCGACAGGGAGTCTCTAATGAAAAACTGTTTTTT. Translating it yields CASSIRQGVSNEKLFF.

The chain joins TRBV7-6 to TRBJ2-3, with 12 bases fitting TRBD2. CDR3 size: 16 residues. From germline, CDR1 is SGHVS and CDR2 FNYEAQ. V was pared by 8 bases and J by 4 bases, with 10 bases of the junction left unmatched. CDR3 sequence reads: CASRSSGGDLADTQYF. The CDR3 region has the DNA TGTGCCAGCCGCTCTAGCGGGGGGGATCTGGCAGATACGCAGTATTTT.